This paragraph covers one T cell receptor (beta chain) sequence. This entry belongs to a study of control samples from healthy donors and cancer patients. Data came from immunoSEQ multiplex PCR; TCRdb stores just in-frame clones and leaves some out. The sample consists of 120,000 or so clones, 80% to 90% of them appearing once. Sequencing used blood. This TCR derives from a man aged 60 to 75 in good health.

CDR3 amino acids: CASSFGWIQPQHF. Written as DNA, the CDR3 is TGTGCCAGCAGTTTCGGTTGGATTCAGCCCCAGCATTTT. This sequence joins TRBV12-3 or TRBV12-4 and TRBJ1-5; D remains unclear. V lost 3 bases and J 6 bases, leaving 9 bases between the germline ends. This CDR3 region has 13 residues.